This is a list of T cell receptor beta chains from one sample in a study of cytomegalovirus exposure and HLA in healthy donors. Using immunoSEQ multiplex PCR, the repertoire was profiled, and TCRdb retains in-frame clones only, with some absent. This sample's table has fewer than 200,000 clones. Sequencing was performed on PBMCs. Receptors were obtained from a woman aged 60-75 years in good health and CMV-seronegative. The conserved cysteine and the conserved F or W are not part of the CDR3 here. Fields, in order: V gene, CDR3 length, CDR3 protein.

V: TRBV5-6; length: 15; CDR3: ASSLGEALLGGSPLH
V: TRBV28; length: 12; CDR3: ASSLWDRNSPLH
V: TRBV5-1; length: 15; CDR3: ASSPQLTSGRYNEQF
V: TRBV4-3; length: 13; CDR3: ASSQESMGGHEQY
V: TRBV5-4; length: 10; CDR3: ASSLNRERAF
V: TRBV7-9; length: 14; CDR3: ASSSVLAGVGETQY
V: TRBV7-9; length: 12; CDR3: ASSYRGSNQPQH
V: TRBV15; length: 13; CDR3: ATSRRTGSSYGYT
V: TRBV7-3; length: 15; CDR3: ASSLRRAGGFGETQY
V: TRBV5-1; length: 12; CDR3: ASSLGGLGETQY
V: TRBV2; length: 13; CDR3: ASTPDIAAYNEQF
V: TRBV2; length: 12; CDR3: ASSYTGENTEAF
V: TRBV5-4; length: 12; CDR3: ASSLFGEGTEAF
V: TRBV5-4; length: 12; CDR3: ASSSGQNSYEQY
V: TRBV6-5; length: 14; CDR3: ASSYRSSGRSYEQY
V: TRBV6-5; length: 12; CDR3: ASSLRDRNNEQF
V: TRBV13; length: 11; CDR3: ASSLRGTDTQY
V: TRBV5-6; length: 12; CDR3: ASSLGGTSYEQY
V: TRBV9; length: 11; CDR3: ASSAQGAPEAF
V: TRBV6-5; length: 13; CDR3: ASSNRLAGAYEQY
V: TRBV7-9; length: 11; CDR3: ASSPGGGDTQY
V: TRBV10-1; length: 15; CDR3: ASSPGTSGRAAETQY
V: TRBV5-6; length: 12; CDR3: ASSPPGSNHGYT
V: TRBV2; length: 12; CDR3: ASSELVGDSEAF
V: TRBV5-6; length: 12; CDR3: ASRVTGATYGYT
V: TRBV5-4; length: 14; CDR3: ASSLGQPSGANVLT
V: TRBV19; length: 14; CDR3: ASRTGHPGVNTEAF
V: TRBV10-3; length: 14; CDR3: AISEPTSGSFDEQF
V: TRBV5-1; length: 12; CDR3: ASSLEGVNTEAF
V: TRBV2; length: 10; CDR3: ASRGGNTEAF
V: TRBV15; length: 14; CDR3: ATSRGGGTANNEQF
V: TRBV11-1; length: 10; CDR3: ASSILNYEQY
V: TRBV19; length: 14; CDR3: ASSPLPGTGVTEAF
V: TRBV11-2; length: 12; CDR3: ASSPGQSYNEQF
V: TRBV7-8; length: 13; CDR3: ASSFVAGYSYEQY
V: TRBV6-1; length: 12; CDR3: ASSGRGGPYEQY
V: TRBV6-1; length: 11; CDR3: ATRQGARDEQY
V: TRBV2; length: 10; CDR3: ASSLVVEKLF
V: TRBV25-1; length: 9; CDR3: ASTSGYGYT
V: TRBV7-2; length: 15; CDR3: ASSLQWVAGVTGELF
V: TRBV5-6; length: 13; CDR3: ASRYRTSPYNEQF
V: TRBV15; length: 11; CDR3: ATSKSGEETQY
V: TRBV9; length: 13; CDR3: ASSAGGIGNTEAF
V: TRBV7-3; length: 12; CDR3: ASSLSGGQETQY
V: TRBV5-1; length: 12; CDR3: ASSLMGQSNEQF
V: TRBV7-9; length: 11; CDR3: ASIPYGSDRAF
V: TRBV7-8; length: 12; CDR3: ASSFRDSRSPLH
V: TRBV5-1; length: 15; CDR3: ASSLQGNRPSYNEQF
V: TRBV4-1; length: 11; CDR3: ASSQAPPETQY
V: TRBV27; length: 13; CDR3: ASSLLDTDAGELF
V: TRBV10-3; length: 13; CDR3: AISEIGQGLQPQH
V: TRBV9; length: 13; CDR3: ASSGGTGVGQPQH
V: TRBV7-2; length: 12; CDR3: ASSSGTNALTQY
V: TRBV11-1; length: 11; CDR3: ASSPRDRGTQY
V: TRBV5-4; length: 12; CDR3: ASRRSGNQETQY
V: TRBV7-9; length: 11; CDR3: ASRLPGDETQY